Listed below are T cell receptor beta chains from one sample, sequenced in a study of T-cell reconstitution after alpha-beta-depleted transplantation in children. TCRdb redid the calling of the PCR reads with MiXCR, one entry per CDR3 protein. The table lists roughly 4,700 distinct CDR3 sequences, approximately 25% of them singletons. Specimen: PBMCs, mostly from graft donor cells, collected 60 days after TCRalphabeta/CD19-depleted stem cell transplant. These TCRs come from a male patient between 2 and 15 years old who had a stem cell transplant for acute lymphoblastic leukemia, so the T cells may come from the graft donor. Each CDR3 is given with its conserved first and last residue. The D gene is left open where the match is weak. Not every row has a clone size; where given, it reads once, few, many or a size class.

TRBJ1-4	TRBD1	TRBV25-1	medium-sized	TGTGCCAGCAGTCCTCGGACAGGACTGGCTCCTAATGAAAAACTGTTTTTT	CASSPRTGLAPNEKLFF
TRBJ1-5	NA	TRBV18	many	TGTGCCAGCTCACTACAGACAGGCCAAGAGCCCCAGCATTTT	CASSLQTGQEPQHF
TRBJ2-3	TRBD1	TRBV7-9	many	TGTGCCAGCAGCTTAGGAAGGACAGGGGGCCGGACAGATACGCAGTATTTT	CASSLGRTGGRTDTQYF
TRBJ2-1	NA	TRBV28	many	TGTGCCAGTAGGACTGCCTACAATGAGCAGTTCTTC	CASRTAYNEQFF
TRBJ2-1	TRBD2	TRBV2	NA	TGTGCCAGCAGTGAAGTACTAGCGGGACACAATGAGCAGTTCTTC	CASSEVLAGHNEQFF
TRBJ2-7	NA	TRBV20-1	NA	TGCAGTGTGGTGGCGGGATGGAGGTCCTACGAGCAGTACTTC	CSVVAGWRSYEQYF
TRBJ1-1	TRBD1	TRBV7-9	many	TGTGCCAGCAGCCATAGACTCGACAGGGGGCCCACTGAAGCTTTCTTT	CASSHRLDRGPTEAFF
TRBJ2-7	NA	TRBV7-6	NA	TGTGCCAGCAGCCCTGGGGATATAGAAGAACAGTACTTC	CASSPGDIEEQYF
TRBJ2-1	NA	TRBV5-1	NA	TGCGCCAGCAGCCACCCGACAGGTAACAATGAGCAGTTCTTC	CASSHPTGNNEQFF
TRBJ2-5	TRBD2	TRBV12-3/TRBV12-4	few	TGTGCCAGCAGTCCCGAACTAGCGGGAGGGGAGACCCAGTACTTC	CASSPELAGGETQYF
TRBJ1-1	NA	TRBV5-1	medium-sized	TGCGCCAGCAGCCTTCGGGCCCGAAACACTGAAGCTTTCTTT	CASSLRARNTEAFF
TRBJ2-1	TRBD2	TRBV28	many	TGTGCCAGCAGTTTATGGCCGACAACTGGACTAGCGGGAGGGGGGGGAAATGAGCAGTTCTTC	CASSLWPTTGLAGGGGNEQFF
TRBJ1-1	TRBD1	TRBV7-9	many	TGTGCCAGCAGCCTCAACAGGGGAGTTGGCACTGAAGCTTTCTTT	CASSLNRGVGTEAFF
TRBJ2-1	NA	TRBV7-9	many	TGTGCCAGCAGTGCCAGGGACCTCAAAAGGAATGAGCAGTTCTTC	CASSARDLKRNEQFF
TRBJ2-1	NA	TRBV10-3	medium-sized	TGTGCCATCGGCAGGGTAGAGGTCAGCTACAATGAGCAGTTCTTC	CAIGRVEVSYNEQFF
TRBJ2-1	NA	TRBV7-9	many	TGTGCCAGCAGCTTAGGGACTCCCTATGAGCAGTTCTTC	CASSLGTPYEQFF
TRBJ1-1	NA	TRBV25-1	many	TGTGCCAGCAGTGAAGCCAGGAACACTGAAGCTTTCTTT	CASSEARNTEAFF
TRBJ2-1	TRBD1	TRBV11-3	medium-sized	TGTGCCAGCAGCTTCGGACAGGGCCCCTCTCCGGGCAATGAGCAGTTCTTC	CASSFGQGPSPGNEQFF
TRBJ1-5	TRBD1	TRBV7-8	medium-sized	TGTGCCAGCAGCTTAAACGACAGGGGGCGGGATCAGCCCCAGCATTTT	CASSLNDRGRDQPQHF
TRBJ1-3	NA	TRBV19	many	TGTGCCAGTGCCGTTCTTGGGATCGGAAACACCATATATTTT	CASAVLGIGNTIYF
TRBJ1-1	NA	TRBV28	medium-sized	TGTGCCAGCAGGGTATCGACAGGCTCCACTGAAGCTTTCTTT	CASRVSTGSTEAFF
TRBJ2-3	NA	TRBV20-1	medium-sized	TGCAGTGCTAGGGACCCCCGATTAGCGACTAGCACAGATACGCAGTATTTT	CSARDPRLATSTDTQYF
TRBJ1-1	NA	TRBV12-3/TRBV12-4	few	TGTGCCAGCAGGTCGGCTTCTTTAGGACACACTGAAGCTTTCTTT	CASRSASLGHTEAFF
TRBJ2-3	NA	TRBV20-1	NA	TGCAGTGCTACTGGAATAGGAGATACGCAGTATTTT	CSATGIGDTQYF
TRBJ1-3	NA	TRBV25-1	medium-sized	TGTGCCAGCAGTGATGTCCCTCGGAAGGGAAACACCATATATTTT	CASSDVPRKGNTIYF
TRBJ2-7	TRBD2	TRBV3-1	medium-sized	TGTGCCAGCAGCCAAGATCTAGCGGGGCCTCGCGAGCAGTACTTC	CASSQDLAGPREQYF
TRBJ1-3	NA	TRBV7-2	many	TGTGCCAGCAGCCTTTCCGGAAACACCATATATTTT	CASSLSGNTIYF
TRBJ2-3	TRBD2	TRBV20-1	large	TGCAGTGCTAGTGGTGGTTTAGCGGGAGAGAGCTACACAGATACGCAGTATTTT	CSASGGLAGESYTDTQYF
TRBJ1-3	NA	TRBV11-3	many	TGTGCCAGCAGCTTAGGGGACTCCTACTCTGGAAACACCATATATTTT	CASSLGDSYSGNTIYF
TRBJ1-2	TRBD1	TRBV10-1	many	TGCGCCAGCCTCTTCATTAGGGACAGCCCAAACTATGGCTACACCTTC	CASLFIRDSPNYGYTF
TRBJ1-3	TRBD1	TRBV12-3/TRBV12-4	NA	TGTGCCAGCAGCCCAGGGGGCGGCTTAGGAAAATATTTT	CASSPGGGLGKYF
TRBJ2-2	TRBD2	TRBV7-6	once	TGTGCCAGCAGCCCCGGGACAGTTCTAGCGGGAACTAGAGCCGGGGAGCTGTTTTTT	CASSPGTVLAGTRAGELFF
TRBJ2-3	NA	TRBV6-5	NA	TGTGCCAGCAGTTACTCAGGCACGCAGTATTTT	CASSYSGTQYF
TRBJ1-4	TRBD1	TRBV6-2/TRBV6-3	many	TGTGCCAGCAGTCAGTACAGGGGATTAGTTTATGCAACTAATGAAAAACTGTTTTTT	CASSQYRGLVYATNEKLFF
TRBJ2-2	TRBD1	TRBV24-1	NA	TGTGCCACCAGTGATTTGGAGACAGGGGAAGGCACCGGGGAGCTGTTTTTT	CATSDLETGEGTGELFF
TRBJ2-7	NA	TRBV7-9	large	TGTGCCAGCAGCTTTGCGGGACTCAGCTACGAGCAGTACTTC	CASSFAGLSYEQYF